These T cell receptor beta chains were read from a single sample in a study of cytomegalovirus exposure and HLA in healthy donors. Measured with immunoSEQ multiplex PCR; TCRdb has only the in-frame clones, and not every one. The data hold over 90,000 clones, with 81% observed a single time. Sequenced material: PBMCs. Every receptor here comes from a middle-aged man in good health and CMV-seropositive. CDR3s include the opening cysteine and the closing phenylalanine or tryptophan. The D gene is left open where the match is weak. Clone size, where shown, is once, few, many, or a class for clones that have expanded.

v_gene	d_gene	abundance	j_gene	CDR3aa	CDR3nt
TRBV7-2	NA	NA	TRBJ2-3	CASSLDFTDTQYF	TGTGCCAGCAGCTTGGACTTCACAGATACGCAGTATTTT
TRBV5-1	NA	once	TRBJ2-7	CASSSDSPPLYEQYF	TGCGCCAGCAGCTCCGACAGTCCGCCTCTCTACGAGCAGTACTTC
TRBV6-5	NA	NA	TRBJ2-5	CASSATGFQETQYF	TGTGCCAGCAGTGCCACAGGGTTCCAAGAGACCCAGTACTTC
TRBV5-5	TRBD1	NA	TRBJ1-4	CASSQTGTDVGKLFF	TGTGCCAGCAGCCAGACCGGGACAGATGTGGGAAAACTGTTTTTT
TRBV2	TRBD1	NA	TRBJ1-5	CASTSGQGPNQPQHF	TGTGCCAGCACCTCGGGACAGGGGCCTAATCAGCCCCAGCATTTT
TRBV18	TRBD1	NA	TRBJ2-7	CASSPQGQVSSYEQYF	TGTGCCAGCTCACCACAAGGACAGGTTAGCTCCTACGAGCAGTACTTC
TRBV30	TRBD1	few	TRBJ1-1	CAWSETGINTEAFF	TGTGCCTGGAGTGAGACAGGGATAAACACTGAAGCTTTCTTT
TRBV6-5	NA	NA	TRBJ1-1	CASSRGQGTAFF	TGTGCCAGCAGTCGAGGCCAGGGCACAGCTTTCTTT
TRBV6-5	NA	NA	TRBJ1-4	CASNYSYRQANEKLFF	TGTGCCAGCAATTACTCGTACAGGCAGGCTAATGAAAAACTGTTTTTT
TRBV19	TRBD1	once	TRBJ1-3	CASSLQGASGNTIYF	TGTGCCAGTAGTCTGCAGGGGGCTTCAGGAAACACCATATATTTT
TRBV6-1	NA	NA	TRBJ1-6	CASSETPRDTPLHF	TGTGCCAGCAGTGAAACCCCCCGGGACACCCCACTCCACTTT
TRBV11-3	TRBD2	NA	TRBJ2-7	CASSLGGSGRGEQYF	TGTGCCAGCAGCTTAGGGGGTAGCGGGAGAGGCGAGCAGTACTTC
TRBV6-6	NA	NA	TRBJ2-3	CASSYTSGYTDTQYF	TGTGCCAGCAGTTACACGAGCGGATACACAGATACGCAGTATTTT
TRBV15	NA	NA	TRBJ2-4	CATSSEGGMNIQYF	TGTGCCACCAGCTCCGAGGGGGGGATGAACATTCAGTACTTC
TRBV14	NA	NA	TRBJ2-3	CASSQVGSDTQYF	TGTGCCAGCAGCCAAGTCGGTTCAGATACGCAGTATTTT
TRBV10-3	NA	NA	TRBJ1-2	CAISEGGGYGYTF	TGTGCCATCAGTGAGGGAGGAGGGTATGGCTACACCTTC
TRBV11-2	NA	NA	TRBJ1-3	CASFLPGVTGNTIYF	TGTGCCAGCTTCTTACCGGGGGTCACTGGAAACACCATATATTTT
TRBV7-2	TRBD1	NA	TRBJ1-3	CASSPGPGTGAGNTIYF	TGTGCCAGCAGCCCAGGTCCCGGGACAGGGGCTGGAAACACCATATATTTT
TRBV13	NA	NA	TRBJ2-7	CASSTSRTYEQYF	TGTGCCAGCAGCACCTCTAGAACCTACGAGCAGTACTTC
TRBV2	TRBD1	NA	TRBJ1-2	CASSYRTGASVGYTF	TGTGCCAGCAGTTACCGGACAGGGGCCAGCGTGGGCTACACCTTC
TRBV2	NA	NA	TRBJ1-1	CASSDTYSKAFF	TGTGCCAGCAGTGATACTTACAGTAAAGCTTTCTTT
TRBV4-1	TRBD2	NA	TRBJ2-7	CASSQVGTSLSYEQYF	TGCGCCAGCAGCCAAGTAGGGACTAGCCTCTCCTACGAGCAGTACTTC
TRBV5-4	TRBD1	NA	TRBJ1-2	CASSLEGQGRVYTF	TGTGCCAGCAGCTTGGAGGGACAGGGTCGTGTCTACACCTTC
TRBV7-9	NA	NA	TRBJ2-1	CASGLDFAGEQFF	TGTGCCAGCGGCCTAGACTTCGCGGGTGAGCAGTTCTTC
TRBV6-5	NA	few	TRBJ2-2	CASSAQGSGELFF	TGTGCCAGCAGTGCCCAGGGATCCGGGGAGCTGTTTTTT
TRBV19	NA	NA	TRBJ2-3	CASSMRTPSTDTQYF	TGTGCCAGTAGTATGAGGACACCCTCCACAGATACGCAGTATTTT
TRBV27	TRBD1	NA	TRBJ1-2	CASSNMDRGYGYTF	TGTGCCAGCAGCAATATGGACAGGGGCTATGGCTACACCTTC
TRBV28	NA	NA	TRBJ2-3	CASSPPGLHTDTQYF	TGTGCCAGCTCACCCCCGGGACTTCACACAGATACGCAGTATTTT
TRBV29-1	TRBD1	NA	TRBJ1-1	CSARRDRNTEAFF	TGCAGCGCTCGCCGGGACAGGAACACTGAAGCTTTCTTT
TRBV11-2	NA	NA	TRBJ2-7	CASSQEGQLSYEQYF	TGCGCCAGCAGCCAAGAGGGACAACTCTCCTACGAGCAGTACTTC
TRBV18	NA	NA	TRBJ1-4	CASSPTQSTNEKLFF	TGTGCCAGCTCACCGACTCAGTCAACTAATGAAAAACTGTTTTTT
TRBV5-4	TRBD2	few	TRBJ2-7	CASSLQRGSSYEQYF	TGTGCCAGCAGCTTGCAGCGGGGGAGCTCCTACGAGCAGTACTTC
TRBV6-1	NA	NA	TRBJ2-7	CASSITPFSYEQYF	TGTGCCAGCAGCATAACACCTTTCTCCTACGAGCAGTACTTC
TRBV19	TRBD1	NA	TRBJ1-2	CASSTPLPRTGNYGYTF	TGTGCCAGTAGTACGCCCCTACCCAGGACAGGGAACTATGGCTACACCTTC
TRBV5-1	NA	NA	TRBJ2-7	CASSETPPPYEQYF	TGCGCCAGCAGCGAGACACCCCCTCCCTACGAGCAGTACTTC
TRBV29-1	NA	NA	TRBJ1-1	CTIRGAEGEEAFF	TGCACCATCCGCGGGGCTGAAGGTGAAGAAGCTTTCTTT
TRBV19	NA	NA	TRBJ1-2	CASSIAGGGNYGYTF	TGTGCCAGTAGTATAGCTGGCGGAGGTAACTATGGCTACACCTTC
TRBV5-4	TRBD1	NA	TRBJ1-3	CASSHSGGPSGNTIYF	TGTGCCAGCAGCCACTCAGGGGGCCCCTCTGGAAACACCATATATTTT
TRBV11-2	TRBD1	NA	TRBJ2-5	CASSLTGGSTQYF	TGTGCCAGCAGCTTGACAGGGGGAAGCACCCAGTACTTC
TRBV9	NA	NA	TRBJ2-2	CASSVGTANTGELFF	TGTGCCAGCAGCGTAGGGACAGCGAACACCGGGGAGCTGTTTTTT
TRBV30	TRBD1	NA	TRBJ1-2	CAWSRQGWRGYTF	TGTGCCTGGAGTCGACAGGGTTGGAGGGGCTACACCTTC
TRBV18	NA	NA	TRBJ2-1	CASGAGASSYNEQFF	TGTGCCAGCGGGGCGGGGGCGAGCTCCTACAATGAGCAGTTCTTC
TRBV5-4	TRBD2	few	TRBJ2-2	CASSSGTSGVTGELFF	TGTGCCAGCAGCTCCGGGACTAGCGGGGTCACCGGGGAGCTGTTTTTT
TRBV5-1	TRBD2	NA	TRBJ2-1	CASSGGTSGLYNEQFF	TGCGCCAGCAGCGGAGGGACTAGCGGACTCTACAATGAGCAGTTCTTC
TRBV29-1	NA	NA	TRBJ1-2	CSGVGTNGYTF	TGCAGCGGGGTCGGGACAAATGGCTACACCTTC
TRBV30	TRBD1	NA	TRBJ2-2	CAWTGQANTGELFF	TGTGCCTGGACCGGACAGGCAAACACCGGGGAGCTGTTTTTT
TRBV27	NA	NA	TRBJ1-6	CASSPWTDLGSPLHF	TGTGCCAGCAGTCCGTGGACAGATTTAGGATCACCCCTCCACTTT
TRBV19	NA	few	TRBJ1-1	CASSIVWGNTEAFF	TGTGCCAGTAGTATAGTTTGGGGCAACACTGAAGCTTTCTTT
TRBV7-8	TRBD2	NA	TRBJ2-1	CASSLGASGGLAYNEQFF	TGTGCCAGCAGCTTAGGGGCTAGCGGGGGGTTGGCCTACAATGAGCAGTTCTTC
TRBV6-6	TRBD1	NA	TRBJ2-1	CASSYTDREEQFF	TGTGCCAGCAGTTACACGGACAGGGAGGAGCAGTTCTTC
TRBV11-2	NA	few	TRBJ2-3	CASSSSTDTQYF	TGTGCCAGCAGCTCTAGCACAGATACGCAGTATTTT
TRBV7-2	TRBD2	NA	TRBJ2-7	CASSLLSSGVPYEQYF	TGTGCCAGCAGCTTACTGTCTAGCGGGGTTCCCTACGAGCAGTACTTC
TRBV5-5	TRBD2	few	TRBJ2-1	CASSPIAGGPGEQFF	TGTGCCAGCAGCCCGATAGCGGGAGGGCCTGGTGAGCAGTTCTTC
TRBV19	NA	NA	TRBJ1-3	CASSIDHGQPSGNTIYF	TGTGCCAGTAGTATAGATCACGGACAGCCCTCTGGAAACACCATATATTTT
TRBV2	TRBD2	NA	TRBJ2-1	CASSDFGGGAYNEQFF	TGTGCCAGCAGTGACTTTGGCGGGGGGGCCTACAATGAGCAGTTCTTC